This is a list of T cell receptor beta chains from one sample in a study of T cell responses to AZD1222 COVID-19 vaccine. Method: immunoSEQ multiplex PCR; TCRdb's copy keeps in-frame clones and lacks some. The profile shows approximately 150,000 clones, roughly nine tenths of them singletons. The source was peripheral blood, collected on day 0 of AZD1222 vaccination. Receptors were obtained from an adult in good health. Each CDR3 is given with its conserved first and last residue. D genes are given only for firm matches. The size of a clone is reported for some rows only, either as once, few or many, or as a class for expanded clones.

cdr3_aa: CASSYADRRSPLHF
cdr3_nt: TGTGCCAGCAGTTACGCGGACAGGAGGTCACCCCTCCACTTT
j_call: TRBJ1-6
d_call: TRBD1
clone_size: -
v_call: TRBV6-5

cdr3_aa: CASSVSGTGLILYEQYF
cdr3_nt: TGTGCCAGCAGTGTATCCGGGACAGGGTTAATTTTGTACGAGCAGTACTTC
j_call: TRBJ2-7
d_call: TRBD1
clone_size: -
v_call: TRBV6-1

cdr3_aa: CATRGDYNSPLHF
cdr3_nt: TGTGCCACCAGGGGGGACTATAATTCACCCCTCCACTTT
j_call: TRBJ1-6
d_call: -
clone_size: once
v_call: TRBV15

cdr3_aa: CASSLTANNEQFF
cdr3_nt: TGTGCCAGCAGCTTAACGGCAAACAATGAGCAGTTCTTC
j_call: TRBJ2-1
d_call: -
clone_size: -
v_call: TRBV7-3

cdr3_aa: CATSRVTGFNEQFF
cdr3_nt: TGTGCCACCAGCAGAGTGACAGGGTTCAATGAGCAGTTCTTC
j_call: TRBJ2-1
d_call: TRBD1
clone_size: -
v_call: TRBV15

cdr3_aa: CASSQVTGSSYNSPLHF
cdr3_nt: TGCGCCAGCAGCCAGGTTACAGGGAGCTCCTATAATTCACCCCTCCACTTT
j_call: TRBJ1-6
d_call: -
clone_size: -
v_call: TRBV4-3

cdr3_aa: CASTVTGGGGYTF
cdr3_nt: TGTGCCAGCACCGTGACAGGGGGCGGTGGCTACACCTTC
j_call: TRBJ1-2
d_call: TRBD1
clone_size: -
v_call: TRBV5-6

cdr3_aa: CASSYFLGVGSNEQYF
cdr3_nt: TGTGCCAGCAGTTACTTTTTAGGGGTCGGTTCTAACGAGCAGTACTTC
j_call: TRBJ2-7
d_call: -
clone_size: -
v_call: TRBV6-5

cdr3_aa: CASSLDLAGGTDF
cdr3_nt: TGTGCCAGCAGCTTGGACTTAGCGGGGGGTACGGACTTC
j_call: TRBJ2-7
d_call: TRBD2
clone_size: -
v_call: TRBV5-4

cdr3_aa: CASSITTRQGLIAEEYGYTF
cdr3_nt: TGTGCCAGTAGTATAACAACCAGACAGGGGTTAATCGCAGAAGAGTATGGCTACACCTTC
j_call: TRBJ1-2
d_call: TRBD1
clone_size: -
v_call: TRBV19

cdr3_aa: CATSSSGNQPQHF
cdr3_nt: TGTGCCACCAGCAGTAGCGGGAATCAGCCCCAGCATTTT
j_call: TRBJ1-5
d_call: -
clone_size: -
v_call: TRBV15

cdr3_aa: CASSQRRGVSEKLFF
cdr3_nt: TGTGCCAGCAGCCAACGCAGGGGAGTTAGTGAAAAACTGTTTTTT
j_call: TRBJ1-4
d_call: -
clone_size: -
v_call: TRBV14

cdr3_aa: CASTKRRGDNGYTF
cdr3_nt: TGTGCCAGCACCAAAAGAAGAGGGGACAATGGCTACACCTTC
j_call: TRBJ1-2
d_call: -
clone_size: -
v_call: TRBV27

cdr3_aa: CSASTLLGNTEAFF
cdr3_nt: TGCAGTGCTAGTACCCTCCTCGGGAACACTGAAGCTTTCTTT
j_call: TRBJ1-1
d_call: -
clone_size: few
v_call: TRBV20-1

cdr3_aa: CASSITTDSDTQYF
cdr3_nt: TGTGCCAGTAGTATTACGACAGACTCAGATACGCAGTATTTT
j_call: TRBJ2-3
d_call: -
clone_size: -
v_call: TRBV19

cdr3_aa: CASSFSGLSRGEQFF
cdr3_nt: TGTGCCAGCAGTTTTAGCGGGCTAAGCCGAGGTGAGCAGTTCTTC
j_call: TRBJ2-1
d_call: TRBD2
clone_size: -
v_call: TRBV6-2/TRBV6-3

cdr3_aa: CASRTGLLAPLHF
cdr3_nt: TGTGCCAGCAGGACAGGTCTATTGGCACCCCTCCACTTT
j_call: TRBJ1-6
d_call: -
clone_size: -
v_call: TRBV6-5

cdr3_aa: CASRTLQKAFF
cdr3_nt: TGTGCCAGCCGGACGCTACAGAAAGCTTTCTTT
j_call: TRBJ1-1
d_call: -
clone_size: -
v_call: TRBV5-8

cdr3_aa: CASSFQSSYEQYF
cdr3_nt: TGTGCCAGCAGCTTTCAGAGCTCCTACGAGCAGTACTTC
j_call: TRBJ2-7
d_call: -
clone_size: -
v_call: TRBV7-9

cdr3_aa: CASSLGGNTEAFF
cdr3_nt: TGTGCCAGCAGCCTGGGTGGGAACACTGAAGCTTTCTTT
j_call: TRBJ1-1
d_call: -
clone_size: -
v_call: TRBV14

cdr3_aa: CASSFQGNTGELFF
cdr3_nt: TGTGCCAGCAGTTTTCAGGGGAACACCGGGGAGCTGTTTTTT
j_call: TRBJ2-2
d_call: -
clone_size: -
v_call: TRBV27

cdr3_aa: CASSPPDSRGNYGYTF
cdr3_nt: TGTGCCAGCAGTCCCCCAGATAGTAGGGGAAACTATGGCTACACCTTC
j_call: TRBJ1-2
d_call: -
clone_size: once
v_call: TRBV6-6

cdr3_aa: CASSLPLTGLVYGYTF
cdr3_nt: TGTGCCAGCAGCCTACCACTGACCGGCTTGGTCTATGGCTACACCTTC
j_call: TRBJ1-2
d_call: -
clone_size: -
v_call: TRBV7-2

cdr3_aa: CASSLVGSWSSYNSPLHF
cdr3_nt: TGTGCCAGCAGTTTGGTGGGCTCTTGGAGCTCCTATAATTCACCCCTCCACTTT
j_call: TRBJ1-6
d_call: -
clone_size: -
v_call: TRBV28

cdr3_aa: CASSGHSGTPYNEQFF
cdr3_nt: TGTGCCAGCAGCGGACACAGCGGGACCCCCTACAATGAGCAGTTCTTC
j_call: TRBJ2-1
d_call: TRBD2
clone_size: -
v_call: TRBV9

cdr3_aa: CASSQSPPTSGRSYNEQFF
cdr3_nt: TGTGCCAGCAGCCAATCCCCCCCCACTAGCGGGCGCTCCTACAATGAGCAGTTCTTC
j_call: TRBJ2-1
d_call: TRBD2
clone_size: -
v_call: TRBV3-1/TRBV3-2

cdr3_aa: CASSSYRGTQYF
cdr3_nt: TGTGCCAGCAGCTCCTATAGGGGTACGCAGTATTTT
j_call: TRBJ2-3
d_call: -
clone_size: -
v_call: TRBV7-3

cdr3_aa: CASRPHRTGLINSPLHF
cdr3_nt: TGTGCCAGCAGACCCCATCGGACAGGTTTAATTAATTCACCCCTCCACTTT
j_call: TRBJ1-6
d_call: TRBD1
clone_size: -
v_call: TRBV3-1/TRBV3-2

cdr3_aa: CASSVEGGKNSPLHF
cdr3_nt: TGTGCCAGCAGCGTAGAAGGGGGAAAGAATTCACCCCTCCACTTT
j_call: TRBJ1-6
d_call: -
clone_size: -
v_call: TRBV9

cdr3_aa: CASSFKVYNEQFF
cdr3_nt: TGTGCCAGCAGTTTCAAGGTCTACAATGAGCAGTTCTTC
j_call: TRBJ2-1
d_call: -
clone_size: few
v_call: TRBV6-5

cdr3_aa: CASSQGTGLPYEQYF
cdr3_nt: TGCGCCAGCAGCCAAGGGACAGGGTTGCCCTACGAGCAGTACTTC
j_call: TRBJ2-7
d_call: TRBD1
clone_size: -
v_call: TRBV4-1

cdr3_aa: CASSSLQGRQETQYF
cdr3_nt: TGTGCCAGCAGTTCTCTTCAGGGGCGGCAAGAGACCCAGTACTTC
j_call: TRBJ2-5
d_call: -
clone_size: -
v_call: TRBV28

cdr3_aa: CASNRDSVAYEQYF
cdr3_nt: TGCGCCAGCAACCGGGACAGCGTCGCCTACGAGCAGTACTTC
j_call: TRBJ2-7
d_call: TRBD1
clone_size: -
v_call: TRBV5-1

cdr3_aa: CSVEVVGGGNYEQYF
cdr3_nt: TGCAGCGTTGAGGTGGTTGGCGGGGGTAACTACGAGCAGTACTTC
j_call: TRBJ2-7
d_call: TRBD2
clone_size: -
v_call: TRBV29-1

cdr3_aa: CASSYALGARGYTF
cdr3_nt: TGTGCCAGCAGTTACGCCTTGGGGGCGCGAGGCTACACCTTC
j_call: TRBJ1-2
d_call: -
clone_size: once
v_call: TRBV6-5

cdr3_aa: CATSRVVWGGRAEGYTF
cdr3_nt: TGTGCCACCAGCAGAGTGGTCTGGGGAGGGCGAGCTGAAGGCTACACCTTC
j_call: TRBJ1-2
d_call: -
clone_size: once
v_call: TRBV15

cdr3_aa: CASSPTDNTEAFF
cdr3_nt: TGTGCCAGCAGCCCGACGGATAACACTGAAGCTTTCTTT
j_call: TRBJ1-1
d_call: -
clone_size: -
v_call: TRBV11-2

cdr3_aa: CSVFGQGGTEAFF
cdr3_nt: TGCAGCGTTTTTGGACAGGGCGGAACTGAAGCTTTCTTT
j_call: TRBJ1-1
d_call: TRBD1
clone_size: -
v_call: TRBV29-1

cdr3_aa: CASTPGGWTEAFF
cdr3_nt: TGTGCCAGCACTCCAGGGGGCTGGACTGAAGCTTTCTTT
j_call: TRBJ1-1
d_call: TRBD1
clone_size: -
v_call: TRBV28

cdr3_aa: CASSEDRTYEQYF
cdr3_nt: TGCGCCAGCAGCGAGGACAGAACCTACGAGCAGTACTTC
j_call: TRBJ2-7
d_call: -
clone_size: -
v_call: TRBV5-1

cdr3_aa: CASSWGRQATNEKLFF
cdr3_nt: TGTGCCAGTAGTTGGGGCAGACAGGCAACTAATGAAAAACTGTTTTTT
j_call: TRBJ1-4
d_call: -
clone_size: -
v_call: TRBV19

cdr3_aa: CSVAQGAGELFF
cdr3_nt: TGCAGCGTTGCACAGGGGGCCGGGGAGCTGTTTTTT
j_call: TRBJ2-2
d_call: TRBD1
clone_size: -
v_call: TRBV29-1

cdr3_aa: CASSPRIDRPHTDTQYF
cdr3_nt: TGCGCCAGCAGCCCGAGGATTGACAGACCCCACACAGATACGCAGTATTTT
j_call: TRBJ2-3
d_call: -
clone_size: -
v_call: TRBV5-1

cdr3_aa: CSVGRAADSGNTIYF
cdr3_nt: TGCAGCGTTGGCCGCGCAGCCGACTCTGGAAACACCATATATTTT
j_call: TRBJ1-3
d_call: -
clone_size: -
v_call: TRBV29-1

cdr3_aa: CASSGVAGGVGETQYF
cdr3_nt: TGTGCCAGCAGTGGAGTAGCGGGAGGGGTAGGAGAGACCCAGTACTTC
j_call: TRBJ2-5
d_call: TRBD2
clone_size: -
v_call: TRBV7-2

cdr3_aa: CASSSWTLNTEAFF
cdr3_nt: TGTGCCAGTAGTTCGTGGACCCTGAACACTGAAGCTTTCTTT
j_call: TRBJ1-1
d_call: -
clone_size: -
v_call: TRBV19

cdr3_aa: CASSLYQQGSHEQYF
cdr3_nt: TGTGCCAGCAGCCTATACCAACAGGGGAGCCACGAGCAGTACTTC
j_call: TRBJ2-7
d_call: TRBD1
clone_size: -
v_call: TRBV13

cdr3_aa: CASSSVGGDVGEQYF
cdr3_nt: TGTGCCAGCAGTTCCGTTGGGGGGGATGTAGGCGAGCAGTACTTC
j_call: TRBJ2-7
d_call: TRBD2
clone_size: -
v_call: TRBV6-5

cdr3_aa: CAISEPGQGHSYEQYF
cdr3_nt: TGTGCCATCAGTGAGCCGGGACAGGGGCACTCCTACGAGCAGTACTTC
j_call: TRBJ2-7
d_call: TRBD1
clone_size: once
v_call: TRBV10-3

cdr3_aa: CAIRNQPGTGGVSNTGELFF
cdr3_nt: TGTGCCATCAGGAACCAACCGGGGACAGGGGGCGTATCGAACACCGGGGAGCTGTTTTTT
j_call: TRBJ2-2
d_call: TRBD1
clone_size: -
v_call: TRBV10-3

cdr3_aa: CASSKEEVTSGGHNEQFF
cdr3_nt: TGTGCCAGCAGCAAAGAGGAGGTCACTAGCGGGGGGCACAATGAGCAGTTCTTC
j_call: TRBJ2-1
d_call: -
clone_size: -
v_call: TRBV21-1

cdr3_aa: CASSEVGPSYEQYF
cdr3_nt: TGTGCCAGCAGTGAAGTGGGGCCCTCCTACGAGCAGTACTTC
j_call: TRBJ2-7
d_call: -
clone_size: once
v_call: TRBV6-1

cdr3_aa: CASSQEFESYSNQPQHF
cdr3_nt: TGCGCCAGCAGCCAAGAATTTGAGAGTTATAGCAATCAGCCCCAGCATTTT
j_call: TRBJ1-5
d_call: -
clone_size: -
v_call: TRBV4-1

cdr3_aa: CASKFGTANTEAFF
cdr3_nt: TGTGCCAGTAAGTTCGGGACAGCCAACACTGAAGCTTTCTTT
j_call: TRBJ1-1
d_call: TRBD1
clone_size: -
v_call: TRBV3-1/TRBV3-2

cdr3_aa: CASSSDQGFNQPQHF
cdr3_nt: TGTGCCAGTAGTTCGGACCAGGGCTTCAATCAGCCCCAGCATTTT
j_call: TRBJ1-5
d_call: -
clone_size: -
v_call: TRBV19

cdr3_aa: CASSYRGGNTEAFF
cdr3_nt: TGTGCCAGCAGTTACCGAGGTGGGAACACTGAAGCTTTCTTT
j_call: TRBJ1-1
d_call: -
clone_size: -
v_call: TRBV6-6

cdr3_aa: CASSLSQGGNSPLHF
cdr3_nt: TGTGCCAGCAGTTTATCGCAGGGAGGTAATTCACCCCTCCACTTT
j_call: TRBJ1-6
d_call: -
clone_size: -
v_call: TRBV27

cdr3_aa: CASRQPGQGRRSPLHF
cdr3_nt: TGTGCCAGCAGGCAACCGGGACAGGGGCGTCGTTCACCCCTCCACTTT
j_call: TRBJ1-6
d_call: TRBD1
clone_size: -
v_call: TRBV11-2

cdr3_aa: CASSGTGGTEAFF
cdr3_nt: TGTGCCAGCAGTGGGACAGGGGGTACTGAAGCTTTCTTT
j_call: TRBJ1-1
d_call: TRBD1
clone_size: once
v_call: TRBV28

cdr3_aa: CASRGQEITYEQYF
cdr3_nt: TGTGCCAGCAGAGGACAGGAGATCACCTACGAGCAGTACTTC
j_call: TRBJ2-7
d_call: TRBD1
clone_size: -
v_call: TRBV28